One sample yielded the 15 T cell receptor beta chains listed below, sequenced in a study of blood T cell repertoires in COVID-19. Here immunoSEQ multiplex PCR was the method, and the copy in TCRdb shows in-frame clones only, minus some. The top ten hold about 2.2% of the sample, which has a few hundred thousand clones, roughly 87% seen once. Sample: peripheral blood. These receptors originate from a woman aged 45-59 years who had recovered from COVID-19.

This clone was seen just once. DNA of the CDR3: TGCGCCAGCAGTGCGGGACAGGGGGGTACCGGGGAGCTGTTTTTT. The encoded protein is CASSAGQGGTGELFF. The chain uses TRBV10-1 and TRBJ2-2; 11 nucleotides match TRBD1. Germline V CDR1 and CDR2: WNHNN, SYGVQD (reference sequence). J gave up 5 bases and V 4 bases, and 3 bases lay outside the gene matches. CDR3 length equals 15 residues.

The rearrangement links TRBV13 to TRBJ1-2; 10 bases are a match to TRBD1. In germline, CDR1 is PRHDT, CDR2 FYEKMQ (reference sequence). The CDR3 runs to 17 residues. Trimming cost V 5 bases and J 4 bases; bases outside gene matches: 13. Here the CDR3 DNA reads TGTGCCAGCAGCAAAGGGGGACAGGGGCGCCCATTCTATGGCTACACCTTC. This encodes CASSKGGQGRPFYGYTF.

The chain joins TRBV7-3 to TRBJ2-1; maybe TRBD2 (5 bases). V was cut by 0 bases and J by 2 bases, with 8 bases left in between. This CDR3 contains 15 residues. CDR1 and CDR2 (germline): SGHTA, FQGTGA. Here the CDR3 DNA reads TGTGCCAGCAGCTTAACGAGGGCAACCTACAATGAGCAGTTCTTC. This gives the protein CASSLTRATYNEQFF.

This chain's CDR3 is CASSLSGWSSGKETQYF. CDR3 nucleotide sequence: TGTGCCAGCAGCTTATCGGGGTGGTCTAGCGGGAAGGAGACCCAGTACTTC. This chain connects TRBV13 to TRBJ2-5, with TRBD2 matching 9 bases. This CDR3 is built from 17 residues. The trim removed 2 bases at V and 5 bases at J, leaving 12 bases unmatched. The germline CDR1 and CDR2 sequences are PRHDT and FYEKMQ (reference sequence).

The chain carries TRBV2 and TRBJ1-4; 12 nucleotides align to TRBD1. CDR3 length: 18 amino acids. The germline CDR1 and CDR2 sequences are SNHLY and FYNNEI. The V segment lost 2 bases and the J segment 7 bases; nucleotides outside the gene matches: 11. This chain's CDR3 is CASSELGTGGAKGEKLFF. The CDR3 bases are TGTGCCAGCAGTGAACTCGGGACAGGGGGCGCGAAGGGTGAAAAACTGTTTTTT.

In its sample, this clone was seen once. The chain has TRBV5-1 and TRBJ2-2, with 11 bases that match TRBD1. Per germline, CDR1 SGHRS and CDR2 YFSETQ. Unmatched junction bases numbered 11, after V lost 4 bases and J lost 6 bases. The CDR3 length is 17 residues. CDR3 nucleotide sequence: TGCGCCAGCAGCGCTACACGGACAGGGGGCTTGCCCGGGGAGCTGTTTTTT. This gives the protein CASSATRTGGLPGELFF.

The genes are TRBV27 and TRBJ1-2; 8 bases are a match to TRBD1. The CDR3 is made up of 15 amino acids. Germline V gene data show CDR1 as MNHEY and CDR2 as SMNVEV (reference sequence). With V trimmed by 4 bases and J by 1 base, 5 bases remained unmatched. CDR3 sequence (DNA): TGTGCCAGCAGTTCACAGGGGGGGCTTAACTATGGCTACACCTTC. Encoded protein: CASSSQGGLNYGYTF.

The chain is built from TRBV24-1 and TRBJ1-5; 8 bases fit TRBD1. From germline, CDR1 is KGHDR and CDR2 SFDVKD. Unmatched junction bases numbered 4, after V lost 7 bases and J lost 3 bases. This CDR3 is built from 14 residues. For the CDR3, the DNA is TGTGCCACCAGCGGACAGGGTTACAATCAGCCCCAGCATTTT. This gives the protein CATSGQGYNQPQHF.

This clone was seen only a few times. V is TRBV19 and J is TRBJ1-2; D perhaps matches TRBD1 (6 bases). This CDR3 contains 13 residues. V was pared by 6 bases and J by 4 bases, with 12 bases between. The germline CDR1 and CDR2 sequences are LNHDA and SQIVND (reference sequence). In nucleotides, the CDR3 is TGTGCCAGTAGGATAACGACAGGCTATGGCTACACCTTC. Amino acid sequence: CASRITTGYGYTF.

This clone was detected once. This rearrangement joins TRBV4-2 to TRBJ1-2, with TRBD1 matching 7 bases. Germline V lookup: CDR1 LGHNA, CDR2 YNFKEQ. CDR3 length: 16 amino acids. J lost 3 bases, V lost 0 bases, and 7 bases had no gene match. CDR3 protein: CASSQDLNGQDYGYTF. The CDR3 region has the DNA TGTGCCAGCAGCCAAGATCTAAACGGACAGGACTATGGCTACACCTTC.

The rearrangement uses TRBV9 and TRBJ2-2, with 9 bases fitting TRBD1. V shed 2 bases and J 6 bases; nucleotides not matched to a gene: 2. The germline V gene encodes CDR1 SGDLS and CDR2 YYNGEE. The CDR3 has 14 amino acids. The CDR3 DNA reads TGTGCCAGCAGCGTGGACAGGGGAGCCGGGGAGCTGTTTTTT. This translates into CASSVDRGAGELFF.

The chain couples TRBV5-5 to TRBJ2-7; D may be TRBD2 (7 bases). Trimming removed 4 bases at V and 5 bases at J, with 25 bases between. CDR1 SGHKS and CDR2 YYEKEE come from the germline V gene (reference sequence). CDR3 length: 17 amino acids. CDR3: CASSRIGGGRGPNEQYF. CDR3 DNA sequence: TGTGCCAGCAGCCGCATAGGGGGGGGCCGCGGCCCTAACGAGCAGTACTTC.

This chain connects TRBV7-9 to TRBJ1-4; the D gene is possibly TRBD1 (5 bases). The CDR3 is made up of 15 amino acids. V lost 5 bases and J 4 bases, leaving 14 bases between the germline ends. Per the germline V gene, CDR1 is SEHNR and CDR2 is FQNEAQ (reference sequence). The CDR3 DNA is TGTGCCAGCAGCCCCGAGGGACTGCTTAATGAAAAACTGTTTTTT. The encoded protein is CASSPEGLLNEKLFF.

The table lists this clone with a count of one. V gene TRBV5-5 combines with J gene TRBJ2-7; tentative D call: TRBD1 (6 bases). Trimming took 4 bases from V and 3 from J, leaving 14 bases between them. Germline CDR1 and CDR2: SGHKS and YYEKEE (reference sequence). This CDR3 spans 14 amino acids. Here the CDR3 reads CASSGNRQVYEQYF. The CDR3 nucleotides read TGTGCCAGCAGCGGTAATAGACAGGTCTACGAGCAGTACTTC.

CDR3 in DNA: TGCGCCAGCAGCTCCCAACTAGCGGCTGGCACAGATACGCAGTATTTT. Translating it yields CASSSQLAAGTDTQYF. The V and J genes are TRBV5-1 and TRBJ2-3; TRBD2 aligns across 8 bases. From germline, CDR1 is SGHRS and CDR2 YFSETQ. This CDR3 is 16 amino acids long. V dropped 3 bases and J dropped 1; count of bases not matched to a gene: 7.